Following are 21 T cell receptor beta chains from one sample sequenced in a study of tissue T cells after allogeneic stem cell transplantation (dated by TCRdb to between 2021 and 2022). The time point label on this specimen signifies: human tissue collected at research (rapid) autopsy. The library was prepared using the immunoSEQ multiplex PCR assay. In its TCRdb copy, this immuneACCESS table keeps in-frame sequences only and misses some clones. Where compared with another copy, unresolved V genes explain less than half of these, and the others have no known cause. This sample has roughly 9,200 clones in its table, and roughly 60% of those were observed once. In total, the top ten clones hold over 9.5% of the sample. Sequencing was performed on tissue from the jejunum, taken at autopsy. The receptors were gathered from a woman aged 18-49 years with breast cancer.

The chain links TRBV7-2 to TRBJ1-2; 7 nucleotides match TRBD1. In germline, CDR1 is SGHTA, CDR2 FQGNSA. The CDR3 is 14 amino acids. V lost 5 bases and J lost 4; bases outside the gene matches: 7. The CDR3: CASSARQGSYGYTF. CDR3 sequence (DNA): TGTGCCAGCAGCGCCAGACAGGGAAGCTATGGCTACACCTTC. Filled out from reference TRBV7-2 and TRBJ1-2, the complete variable domain reads GAGVSQSPSNKVTEKGKDVELRCDPISGHTALYWYRQSLGQGLEFLIYFQGNSAPDKSGLPSDRFSAERTGGSVSTLTIQRTQQEDSAVYLCASSARQGSYGYTFGSGTRLTVV.

This rearrangement joins TRBV19 to TRBJ2-1; TRBD1 matches at 12 bases. The V gene's germline CDR1 is LNHDA and CDR2 SQIVND (reference sequence). The ends lost 1 base at V and 6 bases at J; junction bases unmatched: 10. The CDR3 contains 18 residues. The CDR3 loop is CASSIVGTGGLGGNEQFF. The CDR3 DNA follows: TGTGCCAGTAGTATAGTCGGGACAGGGGGCCTGGGAGGCAATGAGCAGTTCTTC.

The chain recombines TRBV12-5 with TRBJ2-5, with TRBD1 as a possible D gene (6 bases). V dropped 8 bases and J dropped 4 bases, with 20 bases sitting between them. CDR1 and CDR2 (germline): LGHNT, FRNRAP. This CDR3 contains 15 residues. The CDR3 nucleotides read TGTGCTAGTTCCTCCTCAGGACCAGGGGTAGAGACCCAGTACTTC. Its translation is CASSSSGPGVETQYF.

This rearrangement joins TRBV6-6 to TRBJ1-5; the D gene is possibly TRBD1 (5 bases). The length of the CDR3 is 12 residues. The germline V gene encodes CDR1 MNHNY and CDR2 SVGAGI (reference sequence). V gave up 11 bases and J gave up 10 bases, with 18 bases separating them. The CDR3 reads CALGNRSLPQHF. DNA for the CDR3: TGTGCCCTTGGGAACAGGTCTTTACCCCAGCATTTT.

The V call is TRBV23-1, the J call TRBJ2-5; TRBD2 aligns across 11 bases. TRBV23-1 is an ORF, with its function uncertain. V shed 0 bases and J 1 base; nucleotides not matched to a gene: 4. The CDR3 runs 17 residues. CDR3 sequence reads: CASSQSLAGGRQETQYF. The CDR3 region has the DNA TGCGCCAGCAGTCAATCTTTAGCGGGGGGGCGCCAAGAGACCCAGTACTTC.

V and J are TRBV18 and TRBJ1-1; TRBD1 is a possible D gene (6 bases). CDR1 is KGHSH and CDR2 is LQKENI in the germline V gene. V gave up 3 bases and J gave up 3 bases, with 8 bases separating them. The CDR3 loop spans 13 amino acids. CDR3 DNA: TGTGCCAGCTCACCGGGGGGGCACACTGAAGCTTTCTTT. This translates into CASSPGGHTEAFF.

The chain has TRBV18 and TRBJ1-1, with TRBD1 identical over 8 bases. Germline CDR1 is KGHSH and CDR2 is LQKENI. The V segment lost 1 base and the J segment 5 bases; nucleotides outside the gene matches: 6. The CDR3 is made up of 15 amino acids. This CDR3 is CASSPRQGAVTEAFF. The CDR3 nucleotides are TGTGCCAGCTCACCACGGCAGGGGGCAGTGACTGAAGCTTTCTTT.

CDR3 sequence (DNA): TGTGCCAGCAGTTATGCGGGGGTGGCGTGGAATGAGCAGTTCTTC. Amino acid sequence: CASSYAGVAWNEQFF. V gene TRBV6-2 or TRBV6-3 combines with J gene TRBJ2-1; 7 bases agree with TRBD2. The CDR3 has 15 residues. The V segment lost 3 bases and the J segment 7 bases; nucleotides outside the gene matches: 9. The germline gives CDR1 MNHEY, CDR2 SVGEGT.

The chain has TRBV3-1 (or the pseudogene TRBV3-2) and TRBJ2-7; D may be TRBD1 or TRBD2 (6 bases each). V gave up 1 base and J gave up 0 bases, with 10 bases separating them. CDR1 and CDR2 from the germline V gene are LGHDT and YNNKEL (reference sequence). CDR3 length equals 15 residues. The CDR3 DNA follows: TGTGCCAGCAGCCAAGTCGGGGGCCGCTCCTACGAGCAGTACTTC. It specifies CASSQVGGRSYEQYF.

V and J are TRBV24-1 and TRBJ1-6, with no clear D. Germline CDR1 and CDR2: KGHDR and SFDVKD. V dropped 9 bases and J dropped 5 bases, with 10 bases sitting between them. This CDR3 is built from 13 residues. The CDR3 DNA reads TGTGCCACCGGTGTAAGGGATAATTCACCCCTCCACTTT. Protein sequence: CATGVRDNSPLHF.

The chain is built from TRBV19 and TRBJ2-5, with D uncertain. CDR3 length equals 11 residues. Germline CDR1 reads LNHDA; CDR2 reads SQIVND (reference sequence). V lost 5 bases and J lost 5, with 6 bases in between. The CDR3 region is CASSLMETQYF. CDR3 in DNA: TGTGCCAGTAGTCTAATGGAGACCCAGTACTTC. Variable domain in full (rest from reference TRBV19 and TRBJ2-5): DGGITQSPKYLFRKEGQNVTLSCEQNLNHDAMYWYRQDPGQGLRLIYYSQIVNDFQKGDIAEGYSVSREKKESFPLTVTSAQKNPTAFYLCASSLMETQYFGPGTRLLVL.

By its share, this clone is medium-sized. The CDR3 reads CASSLGGTSEETQYF. DNA of the CDR3: TGTGCCAGCAGCTTAGGGGGGACGAGCGAAGAGACCCAGTACTTC. The V gene is TRBV7-3, the J gene TRBJ2-5, with D possibly TRBD2 on 6 matching bases. V was shortened by 2 bases and J by 3 bases, with 13 bases between the two germline ends. The germline V gene has CDR1 SGHTA and CDR2 FQGTGA. The CDR3 runs to 15 residues. The variable domain in full, completed from reference TRBV7-3 and TRBJ2-5, reads GAGVSQTPSNKVTEKGKYVELRCDPISGHTALYWYRQSLGQGPEFLIYFQGTGAADDSGLPNDRFFAVRPEGSVSTLKIQRTERGDSAVYLCASSLGGTSEETQYFGPGTRLLVL.

This clone showed up just a few times. The chain combines TRBV24-1 with TRBJ2-1, with 8 bases identical to TRBD2. The ends lost 1 base at V and 0 bases at J; junction bases unmatched: 16. This CDR3 region has 21 residues. Germline V gene lookup returns CDR1 KGHDR and CDR2 SFDVKD. CDR3 residues: CATSDFAGSGTVTSSYNEQFF. The CDR3 DNA sequence: TGTGCCACCAGTGATTTCGCCGGTAGCGGGACCGTTACGAGCTCCTACAATGAGCAGTTCTTC.

This chain joins TRBV28 and TRBJ2-5; D unresolved. Germline lookup yields CDR1 MDHEN and CDR2 SYDVKM. The CDR3 spans 14 residues. Between the trimmed V and J ends, which lost 3 bases and 4 bases, there was a span of 12 bases. CDR3 protein: CASSLLWGVETQYF. CDR3 in DNA: TGTGCCAGCAGTTTGCTGTGGGGTGTAGAGACCCAGTACTTC.

This chain links TRBV20-1 with TRBJ2-1, with D hard to call. Deletions cut 3 bases from V and 8 bases from J, with 14 bases between. CDR3 length equals 13 residues. Germline V gives CDR1 DFQATT, CDR2 SNEGSKA (reference sequence). The DNA of the CDR3 is TGCAGTGCTAGTGCAGATTCCTGGGATGAGCAGTTCTTC. Protein sequence: CSASADSWDEQFF.

This clone is termed medium-sized (0.01 to 0.1%). The chain couples TRBV6-5 to TRBJ1-1; D is undetermined. Between the trimmed V and J ends, which lost 6 bases and 3 bases, there was a span of 11 bases. Germline V gene lookup returns CDR1 MNHEY and CDR2 SVGAGI. This CDR3 spans 13 amino acids. CDR3 protein: CASSTADYTEAFF. CDR3 coding DNA: TGTGCCAGCAGCACAGCAGATTACACTGAAGCTTTCTTT.

The chain is built from TRBV6-5 and TRBJ2-7, with 9 nucleotides matching TRBD1. The length of the CDR3 is 14 residues. Germline loops: CDR1 MNHEY, CDR2 SVGAGI. J was trimmed by 7 bases and V by 4 bases; bases with no gene match: 8. In DNA form, the CDR3 reads TGTGCCAGCAGTTTAACAGGGGGCGCGTATGAGCAGTACTTC. The encoded protein is CASSLTGGAYEQYF.

The chain combines TRBV6-4 with TRBJ2-2; possibly TRBD2 for D (6 bases). CDR1 MRHNA and CDR2 SNTAGT come from the germline V gene. The CDR3 runs to 17 residues. V lost 5 bases and J 2 bases, leaving 18 bases between the germline ends. In DNA, the CDR3 is TGTGCCAGCAGTCCCATCGGGGCCGGGGGAAACACCGGGGAGCTGTTTTTT. It translates to CASSPIGAGGNTGELFF.

The rearrangement joins TRBV7-2 to TRBJ2-5; tentative D call: TRBD2 (5 bases). Germline V gene sequence: CDR1 SGHTA, CDR2 FQGNSA. V lost 1 base, J lost 1 base, and 7 bases lay in between. CDR3 length equals 14 residues. For the CDR3, the DNA is TGTGCCAGCAGCTTAGGAGGGAGCCAAGAGACCCAGTACTTC. Amino acids: CASSLGGSQETQYF.

In DNA form, the CDR3 reads TGTGCCTGGACACCAGGGCCCGGGGAGCTGTTTTTT. This encodes CAWTPGPGELFF. The genes are TRBV30 and TRBJ2-2; perhaps TRBD1 as D (5 bases). Germline CDR1 is GTSNPN and CDR2 is SVGIG (reference sequence). V gave up 4 bases and J gave up 6 bases, with 9 bases separating them. The length of the CDR3 is 12 residues. The full variable domain, its missing parts supplied by reference TRBV30 and TRBJ2-2, is SQTIHQWPATLVQPVGSPLSLECTVEGTSNPNLYWYRQAAGRGLQLLFYSVGIGQISSEVPQNLSASRPQDRQFILSSKKLLLSDSGFYLCAWTPGPGELFFGEGSRLTVL.

This chain uses TRBV6-2 or TRBV6-3 with TRBJ1-2; D unclear. Trimming left V 6 bases short and J 3 bases short, with 14 bases between. Germline CDR1 is MNHEY and CDR2 is SVGEGT. The CDR3 sequence is 14 residues long. CDR3 nucleotides: TGTGCCAGCAGCGTCCCTCAGACGGACTATGGCTACACCTTC. This translates into CASSVPQTDYGYTF.